Listed below are T cell receptor beta chains from one sample, sequenced in a study of T cell responses to AZD1222 COVID-19 vaccine. TCRdb keeps only in-frame clones here, not all; method: immunoSEQ multiplex PCR. This sample has 110,000 to 150,000 clones, with about 90% found just once. Source: peripheral blood, taken on day 0 of AZD1222 vaccination. Receptors originate from an adult in good health. The CDR3 runs from the conserved cysteine through the conserved F or W. The D gene is left open where the match is weak. Only part of the rows carry a size: once, few, many, or a class if the clone is expanded.

14 | TRBJ2-7 | . | . | TRBV3-1/TRBV3-2 | TGTGCCAGCAGCCAAGAATCAGTTCTTCACGAGCAGTACTTC | CASSQESVLHEQYF
13 | TRBJ1-6 | TRBD1 | . | TRBV19 | TGTGCCACTCACCGGGACAGAGATTCACCCCTCCACTTT | CATHRDRDSPLHF
13 | TRBJ1-1 | TRBD1 | . | TRBV2 | TGTGCCACCATGACAGGGGTTGACACTGAAGCTTTCTTT | CATMTGVDTEAFF
14 | TRBJ2-1 | TRBD2 | . | TRBV24-1 | TGTGCCACCAGTCCGGCTAGCGGATACAATGAGCAGTTCTTC | CATSPASGYNEQFF
15 | TRBJ1-1 | TRBD1 | . | TRBV18 | TGTGCCAGCTCAGCCACCGGATCAGGGGGCACTGAAGCTTTCTTT | CASSATGSGGTEAFF
14 | TRBJ2-1 | . | . | TRBV7-2 | TGTGCCAGCAGCCCGTGGGGTTCCTACAATGAGCAGTTCTTC | CASSPWGSYNEQFF
16 | TRBJ1-5 | TRBD1 | . | TRBV28 | TGTGCCAGCAGTGACCCGGGACAGGGTGGGAATCAGCCCCAGCATTTT | CASSDPGQGGNQPQHF
17 | TRBJ2-1 | TRBD1 | . | TRBV14 | TGTGCCAGCAGCCAAGCCCTGCTCGACAGGGGTAGGAATGAGCAGTTCTTC | CASSQALLDRGRNEQFF
14 | TRBJ2-3 | . | . | TRBV15 | TGTGCCACCAGCCCAGGACCAGGCACAGATACGCAGTATTTT | CATSPGPGTDTQYF
18 | TRBJ2-1 | . | . | TRBV4-1 | TGCGCCAGCAGCCAAGTTTCGTCCCTAGCGAGTTTATACAATGAGCAGTTCTTC | CASSQVSSLASLYNEQFF
15 | TRBJ2-1 | TRBD2 | few | TRBV7-3 | TGTGCCAGCAGCTTAAAAGGTAGCGGGAGCAATGAGCAGTTCTTC | CASSLKGSGSNEQFF
13 | TRBJ1-1 | . | . | TRBV7-2 | TGTGCCAGCAGCTTAGGGTTTCTTTATGAAGCTTTCTTT | CASSLGFLYEAFF
12 | TRBJ1-1 | TRBD1 | . | TRBV6-6 | TGTGCCAGCGGGGGGCAGGGGGTTAAAGCTTTCTTT | CASGGQGVKAFF
18 | TRBJ2-3 | TRBD2 | . | TRBV27 | TGTGCCAGCAGTACTCGGTGGCTAGCGGGAGGTCTCACAGATACGCAGTATTTT | CASSTRWLAGGLTDTQYF
14 | TRBJ1-4 | TRBD1 | once | TRBV7-2 | TGTGCCAGCAGCTATCAGGGGGGACGCGAAAAACTGTTTTTT | CASSYQGGREKLFF
15 | TRBJ2-2 | TRBD2 | . | TRBV7-4 | TGTGCCAGCAGCTTATTAGCGGTCCGGGAGGAGGAGCTGTTTTTT | CASSLLAVREEELFF
15 | TRBJ2-3 | TRBD2 | . | TRBV29-1 | TGCAGCGTTACTGGGACTAGCGGGCGCACAGATACGCAGTATTTT | CSVTGTSGRTDTQYF
17 | TRBJ1-1 | . | . | TRBV9 | TGTGCCAGCAGCGTAAGGGGGGCTGGGGTTGGGGACACTGAAGCTTTCTTT | CASSVRGAGVGDTEAFF
14 | TRBJ2-2 | . | . | TRBV7-9 | TGTGCCAGCAGTCAAGGGGGAACCACCGGGGAGCTGTTTTTT | CASSQGGTTGELFF
14 | TRBJ1-4 | . | . | TRBV30 | TGTGCCTGGAGTAGGCAGGGGCTGAATGAAAAACTGTTTTTT | CAWSRQGLNEKLFF
11 | TRBJ2-7 | . | . | TRBV1 | TGCACCAGCAGCCAAGTAGTAGAGCAGTACTTC | CTSSQVVEQYF
18 | TRBJ1-6 | TRBD1 | . | TRBV6-6 | TGTGCCAGCAGTCTTATAGGACGGACAGGGGGCGGTAATTCACCCCTCCACTTT | CASSLIGRTGGGNSPLHF